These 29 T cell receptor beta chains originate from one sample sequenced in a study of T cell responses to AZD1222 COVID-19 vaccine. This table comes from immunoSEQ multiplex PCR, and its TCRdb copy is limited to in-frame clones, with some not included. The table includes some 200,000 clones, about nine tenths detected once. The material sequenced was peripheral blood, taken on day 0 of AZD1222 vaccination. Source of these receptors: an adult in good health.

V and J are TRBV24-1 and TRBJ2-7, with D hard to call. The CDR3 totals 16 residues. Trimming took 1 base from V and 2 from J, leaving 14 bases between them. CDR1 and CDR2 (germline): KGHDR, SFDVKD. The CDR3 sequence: CATSDLGDFGAYEQYF. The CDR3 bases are TGTGCCACCAGTGATTTAGGCGACTTCGGAGCCTACGAGCAGTACTTC.

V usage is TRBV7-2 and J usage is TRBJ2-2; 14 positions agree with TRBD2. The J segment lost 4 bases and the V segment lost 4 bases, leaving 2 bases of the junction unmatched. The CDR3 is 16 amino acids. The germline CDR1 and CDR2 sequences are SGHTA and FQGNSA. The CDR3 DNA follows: TGTGCCAGCAGCTCTGGGACTAGCGGGGGCACCGGGGAGCTGTTTTTT. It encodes CASSSGTSGGTGELFF.

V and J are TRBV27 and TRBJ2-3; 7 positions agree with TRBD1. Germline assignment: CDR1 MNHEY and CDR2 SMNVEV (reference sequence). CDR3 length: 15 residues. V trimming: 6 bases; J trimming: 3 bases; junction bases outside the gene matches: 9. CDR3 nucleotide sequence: TGTGCCAGCAGCCCGGGAAGGGGGCAAACAGATACGCAGTATTTT. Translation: CASSPGRGQTDTQYF.

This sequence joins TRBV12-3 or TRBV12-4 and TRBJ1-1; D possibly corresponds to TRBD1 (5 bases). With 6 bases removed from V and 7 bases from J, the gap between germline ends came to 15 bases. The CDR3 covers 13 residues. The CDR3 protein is CASSHTDRVEAFF. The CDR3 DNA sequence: TGTGCCAGCAGCCACACAGACAGAGTTGAAGCTTTCTTT.

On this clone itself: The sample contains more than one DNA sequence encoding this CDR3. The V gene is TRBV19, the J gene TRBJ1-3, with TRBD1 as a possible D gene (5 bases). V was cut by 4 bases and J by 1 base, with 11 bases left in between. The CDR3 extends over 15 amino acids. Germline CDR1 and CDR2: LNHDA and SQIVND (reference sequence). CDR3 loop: CASSTRQRSGNTIYF. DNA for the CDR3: TGTGCCAGTAGTACCCGACAGCGTTCTGGAAACACCATATATTTT.

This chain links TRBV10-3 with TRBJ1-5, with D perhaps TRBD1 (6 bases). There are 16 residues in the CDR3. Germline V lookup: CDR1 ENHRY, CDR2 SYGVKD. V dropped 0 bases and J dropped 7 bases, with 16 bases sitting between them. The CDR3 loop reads CAISESGTLGGQPQHF. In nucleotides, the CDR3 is TGTGCCATCAGTGAGTCCGGGACACTTGGGGGGCAGCCCCAGCATTTT.

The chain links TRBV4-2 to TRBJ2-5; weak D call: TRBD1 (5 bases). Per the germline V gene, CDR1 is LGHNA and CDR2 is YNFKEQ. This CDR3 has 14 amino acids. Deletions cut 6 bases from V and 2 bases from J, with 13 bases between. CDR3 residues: CASRRTGSQETQYF. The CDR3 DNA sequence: TGTGCCAGCAGGCGCACAGGTTCTCAAGAGACCCAGTACTTC.

The CDR3 DNA reads TGTGCCAGCAGCTTTCCGGGAGGGATAGGAGAAAAACTGTTTTTT. This encodes CASSFPGGIGEKLFF. This sequence joins TRBV7-9 and TRBJ1-4; D gene uncertain. Trimming took off 3 bases at V and 8 bases at J, with 16 bases between the two ends. Looked up from germline, CDR1 is SEHNR and CDR2 is FQNEAQ (reference sequence). The CDR3 has 15 amino acids.

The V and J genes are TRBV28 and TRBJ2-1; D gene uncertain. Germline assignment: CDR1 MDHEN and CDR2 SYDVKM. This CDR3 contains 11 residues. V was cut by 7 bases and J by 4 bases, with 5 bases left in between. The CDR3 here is CASTRYNEQFF. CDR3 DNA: TGTGCCAGCACGAGGTACAATGAGCAGTTCTTC. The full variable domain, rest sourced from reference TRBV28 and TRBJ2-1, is DVKVTQSSRYLVKRTGEKVFLECVQDMDHENMFWYRQDPGLGLRLIYFSYDVKMKEKGDIPEGYSVSREKKERFSLILESASTNQTSMYLCASTRYNEQFFGPGTRLTVL.

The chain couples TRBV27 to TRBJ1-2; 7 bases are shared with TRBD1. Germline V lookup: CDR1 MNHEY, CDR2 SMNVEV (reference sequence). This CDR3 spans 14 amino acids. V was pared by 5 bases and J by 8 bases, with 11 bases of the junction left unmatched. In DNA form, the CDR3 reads TGTGCCAGCAGTCCCGGAGACAGGGCGGGAGGCTACACCTTC. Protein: CASSPGDRAGGYTF.

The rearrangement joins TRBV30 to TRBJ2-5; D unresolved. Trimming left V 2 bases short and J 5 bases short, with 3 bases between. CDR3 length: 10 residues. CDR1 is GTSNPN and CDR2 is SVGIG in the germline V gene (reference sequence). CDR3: CAWSRETQYF. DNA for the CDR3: TGTGCCTGGAGTAGGGAGACCCAGTACTTC.

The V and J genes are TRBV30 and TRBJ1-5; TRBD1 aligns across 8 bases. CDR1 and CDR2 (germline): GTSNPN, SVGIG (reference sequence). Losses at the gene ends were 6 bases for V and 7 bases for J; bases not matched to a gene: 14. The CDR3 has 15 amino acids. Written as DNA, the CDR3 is TGTGCCTGTGCCACGAGGACAGGGATAGGCCAGCCCCAGCATTTT. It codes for CACATRTGIGQPQHF.

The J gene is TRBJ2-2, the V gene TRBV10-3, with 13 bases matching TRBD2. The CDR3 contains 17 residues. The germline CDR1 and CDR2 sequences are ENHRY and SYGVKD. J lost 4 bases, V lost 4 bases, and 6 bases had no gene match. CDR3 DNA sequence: TGTGCCATCAGTGCAAGACTAGCGGGAGGTACCACCGGGGAGCTGTTTTTT. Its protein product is CAISARLAGGTTGELFF.

For the CDR3, the DNA is TGCGCCAGCAGCCATCCCTTCAACGGGTTGCCCGCTTTGGGCGAGCAGTACTTC. Its translation is CASSHPFNGLPALGEQYF. The chain is built from TRBV4-3 and TRBJ2-7; D uncertain. The CDR3 loop spans 18 amino acids. V was cut by 3 bases and J by 6 bases, with 27 bases left in between. Germline V gene sequence: CDR1 LGHNA, CDR2 YSLEER.

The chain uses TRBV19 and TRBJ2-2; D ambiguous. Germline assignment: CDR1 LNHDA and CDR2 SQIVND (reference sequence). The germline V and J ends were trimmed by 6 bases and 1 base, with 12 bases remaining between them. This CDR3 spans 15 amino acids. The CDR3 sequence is CASSNYGGNTGELFF. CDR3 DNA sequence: TGTGCCAGTAGCAACTACGGTGGGAACACCGGGGAGCTGTTTTTT. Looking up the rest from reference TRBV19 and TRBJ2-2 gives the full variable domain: DGGITQSPKYLFRKEGQNVTLSCEQNLNHDAMYWYRQDPGQGLRLIYYSQIVNDFQKGDIAEGYSVSREKKESFPLTVTSAQKNPTAFYLCASSNYGGNTGELFFGEGSRLTVL.

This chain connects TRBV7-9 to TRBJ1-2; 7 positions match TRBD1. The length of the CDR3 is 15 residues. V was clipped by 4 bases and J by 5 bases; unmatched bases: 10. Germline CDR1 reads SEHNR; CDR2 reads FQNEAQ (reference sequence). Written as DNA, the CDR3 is TGTGCCAGCAGCTCTTACCAGGGGGAAGGTTATGGCTACACCTTC. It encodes CASSSYQGEGYGYTF. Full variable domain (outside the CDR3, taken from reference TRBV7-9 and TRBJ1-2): DTGVSQNPRHKITKRGQNVTFRCDPISEHNRLYWYRQTLGQGPEFLTYFQNEAQLEKSRLLSDRFSAERPKGSFSTLEIQRTEQGDSAMYLCASSSYQGEGYGYTFGSGTRLTVV.

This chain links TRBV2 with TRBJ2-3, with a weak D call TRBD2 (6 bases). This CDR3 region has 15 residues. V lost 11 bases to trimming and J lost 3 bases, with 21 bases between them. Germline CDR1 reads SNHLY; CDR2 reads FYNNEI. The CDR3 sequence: CAGQVRGSRTDTQYF. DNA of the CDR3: TGTGCCGGACAAGTCCGGGGGTCGCGGACAGATACGCAGTATTTT.

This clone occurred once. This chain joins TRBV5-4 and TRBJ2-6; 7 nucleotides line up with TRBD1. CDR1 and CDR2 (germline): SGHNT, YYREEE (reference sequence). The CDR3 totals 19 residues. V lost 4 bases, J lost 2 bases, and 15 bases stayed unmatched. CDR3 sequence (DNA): TGTGCCAGCAGCACCACGACAGGGAGCAAAACCCCTGGGGCCAACGTCCTGACTTTC. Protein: CASSTTTGSKTPGANVLTF.

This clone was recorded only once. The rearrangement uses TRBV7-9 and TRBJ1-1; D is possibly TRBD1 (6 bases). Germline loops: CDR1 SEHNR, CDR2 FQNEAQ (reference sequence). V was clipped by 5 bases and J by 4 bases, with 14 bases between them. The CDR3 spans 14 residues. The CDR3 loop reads CASSIPDRSTEAFF. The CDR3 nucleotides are TGTGCCAGCAGCATACCCGACAGGAGCACTGAAGCTTTCTTT.

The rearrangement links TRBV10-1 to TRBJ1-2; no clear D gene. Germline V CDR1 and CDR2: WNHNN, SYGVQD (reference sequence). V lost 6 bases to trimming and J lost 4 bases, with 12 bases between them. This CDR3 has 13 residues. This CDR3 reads CASRTMEPYGYTF. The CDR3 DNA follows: TGCGCCAGCAGGACTATGGAGCCCTATGGCTACACCTTC.

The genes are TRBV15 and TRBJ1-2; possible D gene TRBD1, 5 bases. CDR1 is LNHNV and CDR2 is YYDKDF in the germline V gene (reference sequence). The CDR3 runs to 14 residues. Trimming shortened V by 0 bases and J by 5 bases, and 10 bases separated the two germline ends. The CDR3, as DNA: TGTGCCACCAGCAGAGATCAACAGGCGTATGGCTACACCTTC. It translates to CATSRDQQAYGYTF.

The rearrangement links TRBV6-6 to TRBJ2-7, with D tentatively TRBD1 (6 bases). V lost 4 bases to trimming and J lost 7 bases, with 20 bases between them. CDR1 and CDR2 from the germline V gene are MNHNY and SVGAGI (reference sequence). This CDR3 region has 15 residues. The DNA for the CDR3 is TGTGCCAGCAGTTCCGGACAGCCTTCCTACTTGGAGCAGTACTTC. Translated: CASSSGQPSYLEQYF.

CDR3 protein: CASSEQVNTEAFF. CDR3 DNA sequence: TGTGCCAGCAGTGAACAGGTGAACACTGAAGCTTTCTTT. The chain uses TRBV2 and TRBJ1-1, with D uncertain. The CDR3 is made up of 13 amino acids. V was trimmed by 2 bases and J by 0 bases, leaving 4 bases between them. The germline CDR1 and CDR2 sequences are SNHLY and FYNNEI.

CDR3 in amino acids: CASSQTRRGVEAFF. The DNA for the CDR3 is TGTGCCAGCAGTCAGACAAGGAGGGGGGTGGAAGCTTTCTTT. The chain combines TRBV6-2 or TRBV6-3 with TRBJ1-1; TRBD1 is a possible D gene (6 bases). The CDR3 has 14 amino acids. Trimming shortened V by 5 bases and J by 8 bases, and 18 bases separated the two germline ends. CDR1 and CDR2 (germline): MNHEY, SVGEGT.

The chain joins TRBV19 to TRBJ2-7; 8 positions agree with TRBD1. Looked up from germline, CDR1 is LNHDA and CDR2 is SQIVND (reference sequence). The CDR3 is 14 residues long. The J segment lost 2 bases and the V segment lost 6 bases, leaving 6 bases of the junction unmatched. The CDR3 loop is CASSRQGIPYEQYF. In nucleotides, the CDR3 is TGTGCCAGTAGCAGACAGGGGATCCCCTACGAGCAGTACTTC.

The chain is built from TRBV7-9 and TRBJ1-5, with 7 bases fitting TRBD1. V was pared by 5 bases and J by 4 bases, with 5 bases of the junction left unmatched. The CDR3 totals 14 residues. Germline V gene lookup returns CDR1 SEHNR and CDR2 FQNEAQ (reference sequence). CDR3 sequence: CASSHGTANQPQHF. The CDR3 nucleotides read TGTGCCAGCAGCCACGGGACAGCAAATCAGCCCCAGCATTTT.

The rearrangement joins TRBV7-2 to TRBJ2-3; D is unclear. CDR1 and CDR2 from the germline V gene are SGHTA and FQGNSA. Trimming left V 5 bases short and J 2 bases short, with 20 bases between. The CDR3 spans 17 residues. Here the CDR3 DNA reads TGTGCCAGCAGCCAGAAGACTCGCCCAGGATCCACAGATACGCAGTATTTT. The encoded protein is CASSQKTRPGSTDTQYF. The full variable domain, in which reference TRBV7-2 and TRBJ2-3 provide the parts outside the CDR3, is GAGVSQSPSNKVTEKGKDVELRCDPISGHTALYWYRQSLGQGLEFLIYFQGNSAPDKSGLPSDRFSAERTGGSVSTLTIQRTQQEDSAVYLCASSQKTRPGSTDTQYFGPGTRLTVL.

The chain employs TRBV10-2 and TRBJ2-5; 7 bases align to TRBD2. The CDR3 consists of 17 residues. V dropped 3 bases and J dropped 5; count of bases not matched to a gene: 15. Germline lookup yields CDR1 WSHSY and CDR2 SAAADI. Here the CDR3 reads CASSDIGLAAPWETQYF. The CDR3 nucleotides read TGCGCCAGCAGTGATATAGGGCTAGCGGCCCCCTGGGAGACCCAGTACTTC.

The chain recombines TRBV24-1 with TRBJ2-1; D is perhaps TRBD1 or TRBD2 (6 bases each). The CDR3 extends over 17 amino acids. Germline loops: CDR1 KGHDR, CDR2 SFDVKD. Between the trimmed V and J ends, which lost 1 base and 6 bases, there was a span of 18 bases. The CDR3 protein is CATSDLGGSNLINEQFF. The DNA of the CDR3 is TGTGCCACCAGTGATTTAGGGGGGTCTAACCTTATCAATGAGCAGTTCTTC.